Shown below are 4 T cell receptor beta chains from a single sample sequenced in a study of cytomegalovirus exposure and HLA in healthy donors. Libraries were prepared by immunoSEQ multiplex PCR; TCRdb keeps only in-frame clonotypes and omits some of them. This table has 250,000 to 350,000 clones, around 90% appearing once. The sample was PBMCs. The receptors derive from a man aged 30-40 years in good health and CMV-seronegative.

The chain carries TRBV30 and TRBJ1-2; D is uncertain. Germline-derived CDR1 and CDR2 are GTSNPN and SVGIG (reference sequence). This CDR3 has 17 amino acids. V was clipped by 2 bases and J by 4 bases, with 23 bases between them. CDR3 in amino acids: CAWSSPEARLAPYGYTF. The CDR3 region has the DNA TGTGCCTGGAGTTCCCCGGAGGCCCGGCTGGCCCCCTATGGCTACACCTTC.

V and J are TRBV4-3 and TRBJ2-7; unclear D gene. Germline CDR1 reads LGHNA; CDR2 reads YSLEER. V lost 0 bases and J lost 2, with 11 bases in between. The CDR3 runs to 15 residues. The CDR3 nucleotides read TGCGCCAGCAGCCAAGAAGATGGGCAGGCCTACGAGCAGTACTTC. Translation gives CASSQEDGQAYEQYF.

CDR3 in DNA: TGTGCCTGGGGTGCATCCCGGGACACCCAGGGGACTAATGAAAAACTGTTTTTT. The encoded protein is CAWGASRDTQGTNEKLFF. V gene TRBV30 combines with J gene TRBJ1-4; D might be TRBD1 (6 bases). The V end lost 5 bases, the J end lost 2 bases, and 24 bases lay between the germline ends. Germline CDR1 reads GTSNPN; CDR2 reads SVGIG (reference sequence). The CDR3 covers 18 residues.

The genes are TRBV7-9 and TRBJ1-2; D gene unclear. V lost 7 bases and J 5 bases, leaving 11 bases between the germline ends. Germline CDR1 is SEHNR and CDR2 is FQNEAQ (reference sequence). The CDR3 extends over 12 amino acids. The CDR3 reads CASIDGVYGYTF. CDR3 sequence (DNA): TGTGCCAGCATCGACGGAGTATATGGCTACACCTTC.